Listed below are T cell receptor beta chains from one sample, sequenced in a study of T cells in Graves' hyperthyroidism and ophthalmopathy. A single record per CDR3 protein comes from TCRdb applying MiXCR to the multiplex PCR reads. The profile shows fewer than 550,000 distinct CDR3 sequences, approximately 15% of them singletons. The source material was blood. Receptors were obtained from a woman under 30 with Graves' hyperthyroidism. Each CDR3 is given with its conserved first and last residue. The order of the fields is CDR3 length, V gene, D gene, clone size, J gene, CDR3 protein, CDR3 DNA. A D gene is named only where the DNA matches it firmly. Clone size is given for some rows only: seen once, a few or many times, or a class if the clone is expanded.

len: 18
v_gene: TRBV12-3/TRBV12-4
d_gene: .
abundance: many
j_gene: TRBJ1-1
CDR3aa: CASTEPRGYSPMNTEAFF
CDR3nt: TGTGCCAGCACCGAACCCCGGGGGTACAGTCCTATGAACACTGAAGCTTTCTTT

len: 17
v_gene: TRBV25-1
d_gene: TRBD2
abundance: few
j_gene: TRBJ2-2
CDR3aa: CASRPGLAGTNTGELFF
CDR3nt: TGTGCCAGCAGACCGGGACTAGCGGGGACGAACACCGGGGAGCTGTTTTTT

len: 18
v_gene: TRBV7-2
d_gene: .
abundance: many
j_gene: TRBJ1-6
CDR3aa: CASSWTYSNRVLDSPLHF
CDR3nt: TGTGCCAGCAGTTGGACATACTCAAACAGGGTGTTAGATTCACCCCTCCACTTT

len: 14
v_gene: TRBV3-1
d_gene: TRBD1
abundance: .
j_gene: TRBJ1-1
CDR3aa: CASSHRTGATEAFF
CDR3nt: TGTGCCAGCAGCCACCGGACAGGGGCCACTGAAGCTTTCTTT

len: 14
v_gene: TRBV19
d_gene: .
abundance: few
j_gene: TRBJ1-4
CDR3aa: CASSIYSWGEKLFF
CDR3nt: TGTGCCAGTAGTATTTATTCGTGGGGCGAAAAACTGTTTTTT

len: 18
v_gene: TRBV4-3
d_gene: TRBD2
abundance: many
j_gene: TRBJ2-5
CDR3aa: CASSQVATSGGPWKTQYF
CDR3nt: TGCGCCAGCAGCCAAGTTGCCACTAGCGGGGGACCTTGGAAGACCCAGTACTTC

len: 18
v_gene: TRBV28
d_gene: TRBD2
abundance: many
j_gene: TRBJ2-5
CDR3aa: CASSLSGLAGALGETQYF
CDR3nt: TGTGCCAGCAGTTTATCGGGACTAGCGGGGGCCTTAGGGGAGACCCAGTACTTC

len: 14
v_gene: TRBV7-9
d_gene: .
abundance: .
j_gene: TRBJ2-3
CDR3aa: CASSPSLSTDTQYF
CDR3nt: TGTGCCAGCAGTCCCTCGCTAAGCACAGATACGCAGTATTTT

len: 16
v_gene: TRBV20-1
d_gene: TRBD1
abundance: .
j_gene: TRBJ1-6
CDR3aa: CSAREPTGGLVGTLHF
CDR3nt: TGCAGTGCTAGAGAGCCGACAGGGGGGCTAGTAGGCACCCTCCACTTT

len: 17
v_gene: TRBV2
d_gene: .
abundance: many
j_gene: TRBJ1-1
CDR3aa: CASSENSRPGPGTEAFF
CDR3nt: TGTGCCAGCAGTGAAAATTCTAGGCCAGGCCCCGGAACGGAAGCTTTCTTT

len: 17
v_gene: TRBV5-1
d_gene: TRBD2
abundance: few
j_gene: TRBJ2-5
CDR3aa: CASSLFTSGKGGETQYF
CDR3nt: TGCGCCAGCAGCTTGTTTACTAGCGGGAAGGGCGGAGAGACCCAGTACTTC

len: 15
v_gene: TRBV7-9
d_gene: .
abundance: few
j_gene: TRBJ1-3
CDR3aa: CASSPPGASGNTIYF
CDR3nt: TGTGCCAGCAGCCCCCCCGGGGCCTCTGGAAACACCATATATTTT

len: 14
v_gene: TRBV20-1
d_gene: .
abundance: many
j_gene: TRBJ1-1
CDR3aa: CSARPYSANTEAFF
CDR3nt: TGCAGTGCTAGACCATACTCAGCGAACACTGAAGCTTTCTTT

len: 16
v_gene: TRBV5-1
d_gene: .
abundance: few
j_gene: TRBJ2-1
CDR3aa: CASSLVRMGANNEQFF
CDR3nt: TGCGCCAGCAGCCTGGTTAGGATGGGGGCGAACAATGAGCAGTTCTTC

len: 15
v_gene: TRBV7-9
d_gene: .
abundance: .
j_gene: TRBJ1-2
CDR3aa: CASSFEGDRSYGYTF
CDR3nt: TGTGCCAGCAGCTTTGAGGGGGACCGGAGCTATGGCTACACCTTC

len: 15
v_gene: TRBV5-4
d_gene: TRBD2
abundance: many
j_gene: TRBJ2-1
CDR3aa: CASTTPGLADNEQFF
CDR3nt: TGTGCCAGCACAACACCGGGACTAGCGGACAATGAGCAGTTCTTC

len: 10
v_gene: TRBV2
d_gene: TRBD2
abundance: many
j_gene: TRBJ2-1
CDR3aa: CATRGGEQFF
CDR3nt: TGTGCCACCCGGGGGGGTGAGCAGTTCTTC

len: 12
v_gene: TRBV25-1
d_gene: .
abundance: .
j_gene: TRBJ2-5
CDR3aa: CASSWAQETQYF
CDR3nt: TGTGCGAGCTCGTGGGCTCAAGAGACCCAGTACTTC

len: 16
v_gene: TRBV12-3/TRBV12-4
d_gene: .
abundance: many
j_gene: TRBJ2-2
CDR3aa: CASSLEGERNTGELFF
CDR3nt: TGTGCCAGCAGTTTAGAAGGCGAGCGGAACACCGGGGAGCTGTTTTTT

len: 12
v_gene: TRBV7-2
d_gene: .
abundance: many
j_gene: TRBJ1-1
CDR3aa: CASSLAQTEAFF
CDR3nt: TGTGCCAGCAGCTTAGCACAGACTGAAGCTTTCTTT

len: 12
v_gene: TRBV6-8
d_gene: .
abundance: .
j_gene: TRBJ1-1
CDR3aa: CASRGVYTEAFF
CDR3nt: TGTGCCAGCAGAGGGGTTTACACTGAAGCTTTCTTT

len: 14
v_gene: TRBV20-1
d_gene: .
abundance: .
j_gene: TRBJ1-5
CDR3aa: CSARGQISNQPQHF
CDR3nt: TGCAGTGCTAGAGGACAAATTAGCAATCAGCCCCAGCATTTT

len: 12
v_gene: TRBV4-1
d_gene: .
abundance: many
j_gene: TRBJ2-7
CDR3aa: CASSQGGTEQYF
CDR3nt: TGCGCCAGCAGCCAAGGGGGGACCGAGCAGTACTTC

len: 13
v_gene: TRBV29-1
d_gene: .
abundance: few
j_gene: TRBJ2-2
CDR3aa: CSVQGSGTGELFF
CDR3nt: TGCAGCGTGCAGGGGTCGGGGACCGGGGAGCTGTTTTTT

len: 15
v_gene: TRBV11-2
d_gene: .
abundance: many
j_gene: TRBJ2-3
CDR3aa: CASSRPGSSTDTQYF
CDR3nt: TGTGCCAGCAGCCGCCCGGGTTCTAGCACAGATACGCAGTATTTT

len: 16
v_gene: TRBV7-9
d_gene: .
abundance: many
j_gene: TRBJ1-1
CDR3aa: CASSPQTATVNTEAFF
CDR3nt: TGTGCCAGCAGCCCCCAAACCGCGACGGTGAACACTGAAGCTTTCTTT

len: 14
v_gene: TRBV20-1
d_gene: .
abundance: few
j_gene: TRBJ2-5
CDR3aa: CSAYWAQGSETQYF
CDR3nt: TGCAGTGCTTACTGGGCACAGGGATCGGAGACCCAGTACTTC

len: 13
v_gene: TRBV7-6
d_gene: .
abundance: many
j_gene: TRBJ1-1
CDR3aa: CASSLDPKTEAFF
CDR3nt: TGTGCCAGCAGCTTAGACCCCAAAACTGAAGCTTTCTTT

len: 12
v_gene: TRBV6-1
d_gene: .
abundance: .
j_gene: TRBJ2-7
CDR3aa: CASGYYQYEQYF
CDR3nt: TGTGCCAGCGGCTATTACCAGTACGAGCAGTACTTC

len: 13
v_gene: TRBV12-3/TRBV12-4
d_gene: .
abundance: many
j_gene: TRBJ1-2
CDR3aa: CASKGGWDYGYTF
CDR3nt: TGTGCCAGCAAGGGCGGATGGGACTATGGCTACACCTTC

len: 14
v_gene: TRBV24-1
d_gene: .
abundance: .
j_gene: TRBJ1-5
CDR3aa: CATSDLNSNQPQHF
CDR3nt: TGTGCCACCAGTGATTTGAACAGCAATCAGCCCCAGCATTTT

len: 16
v_gene: TRBV5-1
d_gene: .
abundance: few
j_gene: TRBJ2-7
CDR3aa: CASSYYSTGLFYEQYF
CDR3nt: TGCGCCAGCAGCTACTATTCGACAGGTTTGTTCTACGAGCAGTACTTC

len: 15
v_gene: TRBV2
d_gene: .
abundance: few
j_gene: TRBJ1-6
CDR3aa: CASSATTVGNSPLHF
CDR3nt: TGTGCCAGCAGTGCGACGACAGTGGGGAATTCACCCCTCCACTTT

len: 16
v_gene: TRBV27
d_gene: .
abundance: .
j_gene: TRBJ1-1
CDR3aa: CASYEAVGLVVREAFF
CDR3nt: TGTGCCAGCTACGAGGCGGTAGGACTCGTGGTTCGTGAAGCTTTCTTT

len: 16
v_gene: TRBV10-3
d_gene: .
abundance: .
j_gene: TRBJ1-1
CDR3aa: CAITPRKTAMNTGAFF
CDR3nt: TGTGCCATCACCCCTAGAAAGACAGCCATGAACACTGGAGCTTTCTTT

len: 14
v_gene: TRBV6-5
d_gene: .
abundance: few
j_gene: TRBJ2-5
CDR3aa: CASSYWLAKETQYF
CDR3nt: TGTGCCAGCAGTTACTGGCTAGCGAAAGAGACCCAGTACTTC

len: 14
v_gene: TRBV5-8
d_gene: .
abundance: .
j_gene: TRBJ2-3
CDR3aa: CASSPRDLQDTQYF
CDR3nt: TGTGCCAGCAGCCCTCGGGACTTGCAAGATACGCAGTATTTT

len: 14
v_gene: TRBV11-1
d_gene: TRBD1
abundance: .
j_gene: TRBJ2-7
CDR3aa: CASSKRTGTHEQYF
CDR3nt: TGTGCCAGCAGCAAGCGGACAGGGACCCACGAGCAGTACTTC

len: 16
v_gene: TRBV11-2
d_gene: .
abundance: .
j_gene: TRBJ2-2
CDR3aa: CASRFGLGGRIGELFF
CDR3nt: TGTGCCAGCAGATTCGGACTTGGGGGGCGGATCGGGGAGCTGTTTTTT

len: 18
v_gene: TRBV7-3
d_gene: TRBD1
abundance: .
j_gene: TRBJ2-2
CDR3aa: CASSLRPQGAGDTGELFF
CDR3nt: TGTGCCAGCAGCTTACGTCCCCAGGGGGCTGGGGACACCGGGGAGCTGTTTTTT

len: 15
v_gene: TRBV9
d_gene: .
abundance: .
j_gene: TRBJ2-3
CDR3aa: CASSVAGLLADTQYF
CDR3nt: TGTGCCAGCAGCGTAGCGGGCCTCTTGGCAGATACGCAGTATTTT

len: 15
v_gene: TRBV28
d_gene: .
abundance: many
j_gene: TRBJ1-1
CDR3aa: CASSFLGTTGTEAFF
CDR3nt: TGTGCCAGCAGTTTCCTTGGGACGACCGGCACTGAAGCTTTCTTT

len: 16
v_gene: TRBV6-1
d_gene: TRBD1
abundance: .
j_gene: TRBJ2-7
CDR3aa: CASSEVGTGGTYEQYF
CDR3nt: TGTGCCAGCAGTGAAGTCGGGACAGGGGGCACCTACGAGCAGTACTTC

len: 16
v_gene: TRBV28
d_gene: TRBD1
abundance: .
j_gene: TRBJ2-7
CDR3aa: CASSSGTGPTSYEQYF
CDR3nt: TGTGCCAGCAGTTCGGGGACAGGTCCGACCTCCTACGAGCAGTACTTC

len: 17
v_gene: TRBV28
d_gene: TRBD1
abundance: many
j_gene: TRBJ1-5
CDR3aa: CASSSPGSGGRGQPQHF
CDR3nt: TGTGCCAGCAGTTCCCCAGGGTCAGGGGGCAGAGGTCAGCCCCAGCATTTT

len: 11
v_gene: TRBV2
d_gene: .
abundance: many
j_gene: TRBJ2-5
CDR3aa: CASSQDETQYF
CDR3nt: TGTGCCAGCAGTCAAGATGAGACCCAGTACTTC

len: 12
v_gene: TRBV20-1
d_gene: .
abundance: few
j_gene: TRBJ2-2
CDR3aa: CSASRRAGELFF
CDR3nt: TGCAGTGCTAGTCGGAGGGCCGGGGAGCTGTTTTTT

len: 15
v_gene: TRBV27
d_gene: .
abundance: many
j_gene: TRBJ2-7
CDR3aa: CASSFPGGNLYEQYF
CDR3nt: TGTGCCAGCAGTTTTCCCGGAGGGAATCTCTACGAGCAGTACTTC

len: 12
v_gene: TRBV29-1
d_gene: .
abundance: .
j_gene: TRBJ2-1
CDR3aa: CSVDLGGGEQFF
CDR3nt: TGCAGCGTTGATCTCGGGGGTGGTGAGCAGTTCTTC

len: 14
v_gene: TRBV3-1
d_gene: .
abundance: many
j_gene: TRBJ1-1
CDR3aa: CASSQGAVSEGAFF
CDR3nt: TGTGCCAGCAGCCAAGGGGCAGTATCAGAGGGAGCTTTCTTT

len: 14
v_gene: TRBV20-1
d_gene: TRBD2
abundance: many
j_gene: TRBJ2-7
CDR3aa: CSARISGLAYEQYF
CDR3nt: TGCAGTGCTAGAATTAGCGGGCTCGCCTACGAGCAGTACTTC

len: 13
v_gene: TRBV7-2
d_gene: .
abundance: many
j_gene: TRBJ2-7
CDR3aa: CASSPRGGDEQYF
CDR3nt: TGTGCCAGCAGCCCTAGAGGGGGGGACGAGCAGTACTTC

len: 16
v_gene: TRBV5-1
d_gene: .
abundance: .
j_gene: TRBJ2-6
CDR3aa: CASSLAKVSGANVLTF
CDR3nt: TGTGCCAGCAGCTTGGCCAAGGTCTCTGGGGCCAACGTCCTGACTTTC

len: 15
v_gene: TRBV15
d_gene: .
abundance: many
j_gene: TRBJ2-1
CDR3aa: CATSNKRESSNEQFF
CDR3nt: TGTGCCACCAGCAATAAGAGGGAGAGCTCCAATGAGCAGTTCTTC

len: 11
v_gene: TRBV25-1
d_gene: .
abundance: few
j_gene: TRBJ2-2
CDR3aa: CASSAGGELFF
CDR3nt: TGTGCCAGCAGTGCCGGAGGGGAGCTGTTTTTT

len: 16
v_gene: TRBV11-2
d_gene: TRBD1
abundance: .
j_gene: TRBJ2-3
CDR3aa: CASSLSGTGGGDTQYF
CDR3nt: TGTGCCAGCAGCTTATCGGGGACAGGGGGCGGAGATACGCAGTATTTT

len: 15
v_gene: TRBV5-4
d_gene: TRBD2
abundance: .
j_gene: TRBJ2-3
CDR3aa: CASSLGTRSTDTQYF
CDR3nt: TGTGCCAGCAGCTTGGGGACTAGGAGCACAGATACGCAGTATTTT

len: 17
v_gene: TRBV27
d_gene: .
abundance: many
j_gene: TRBJ2-7
CDR3aa: CASSLRPGRTLAYEQYF
CDR3nt: TGTGCCAGCAGTTTACGCCCCGGGAGAACCTTGGCCTACGAGCAGTACTTC

len: 14
v_gene: TRBV5-6
d_gene: .
abundance: many
j_gene: TRBJ1-2
CDR3aa: CASSSREGSYGYTF
CDR3nt: TGTGCCAGCAGCTCCAGGGAGGGGAGCTATGGCTACACCTTC